Following are 18 T cell receptor beta chains from one sample sequenced in a study of T cell clonality in common variable immunodeficiency. Sequenced by immunoSEQ multiplex PCR; TCRdb stores in-frame clones only, minus some. The sample includes 35,000 to 55,000 clones, none of them occurring once. What was sequenced was peripheral blood mononuclear cells. These receptors came from a person aged 18 to 70 in good health.

This clone was picked up many times. The CDR3 end is not reached by the read, which stops 3 residues before it; the germline J gene fills it in. This chain links TRBV5-1 with TRBJ1-1; D is undetermined. Germline V gives CDR1 SGHRS, CDR2 YFSETQ. The germline V and J ends were trimmed by 2 bases and 1 base, with 6 bases remaining between them. This CDR3 has 13 amino acids. This CDR3 reads CASSLRGNTEAFF. CDR3 bases read: TGCGCCAGCAGCTTACGAGGGAACACTGAA.

This clone showed up many times. The sequence runs out 3 residues before the end of the CDR3; the remainder is reconstructed from the germline J gene. The chain joins TRBV2 to TRBJ2-1; TRBD2 agrees at 7 bases. The CDR3 is 16 amino acids. Germline V gene sequence: CDR1 SNHLY, CDR2 FYNNEI. V shed 6 bases and J 0 bases; nucleotides not matched to a gene: 8. The covered CDR3 bases are TGTGCCAGCAGGTCCAGCGGGGCGAGCTCCTACAATGAG. As protein: CASRSSGASSYNE. The full CDR3 reads CASRSSGASSYNEQFF.

In this sample, this clone turned up many times. The CDR3 is cut off 3 residues early in the read; its end comes from the germline J gene. The chain carries TRBV6-1 and TRBJ2-5; 14 bases align to TRBD2. The CDR3 loop spans 15 amino acids. Germline trimming cut 4 bases from V and 2 bases from J; bases unmatched to any gene: 0. Germline assignment: CDR1 MNHNS and CDR2 SASEGT. The part of the CDR3 DNA that was read is TGTGCCAGCAGTGGACTAGCGGGGGGGCAAGAGACC. Translating it yields CASSGLAGGQET. The full CDR3 reads CASSGLAGGQETQYF.

The sample holds many counts of this clone. The chain's CDR3 is CSARDAVSSYEQYF. The CDR3 bases that were read are TGCAGTGCTAGAGATGCGGTCAGTTCCTACGAG. The chain links TRBV20-1 to TRBJ2-7; D not resolved. The CDR3 end falls 3 residues outside the read, so it is completed with the germline J gene. V lost 0 bases and J lost 1, with 10 bases in between. The CDR3 has 14 residues. Germline V CDR1 and CDR2: DFQATT, SNEGSKA (reference sequence).

Many counts were recorded for this clone. Read data end 3 residues before the CDR3 end; the end is taken from the germline J gene. V is TRBV7-3 and J is TRBJ2-6; 12 bases are shared with TRBD1. This CDR3 is 19 amino acids long. The germline CDR1 and CDR2 sequences are SGHTA and FQGTGA. V gave up 0 bases and J gave up 3 bases; unmatched junction bases: 6. The CDR3 sequence: CASSLTAGTGGRGANVLTF. The DNA read from the CDR3 is TGTGCCAGCAGCTTAACGGCCGGGACAGGGGGCCGTGGGGCCAACGTC.

CDR3 in amino acids: CASSRDRDTGTQYF. CDR3 DNA, as far as it was read: TGTGCCAGCAGCCGGGACAGGGACACGGGTACG. This chain links TRBV7-3 with TRBJ2-3; 9 bases fit TRBD1. The read terminates 3 residues ahead of where the CDR3 ends, so the germline J gene completes it. V lost 5 bases to trimming and J lost 8 bases; unmatched junction nucleotides: 8. There are 14 residues in the CDR3. Per germline, CDR1 SGHTA and CDR2 FQGTGA.

This clone was counted many times. From the germline J gene comes the end of the CDR3, since the read stops 3 residues before it. The gene calls are TRBV20-1 and TRBJ1-1, with D perhaps matching TRBD1 (5 bases). Germline CDR1 is DFQATT and CDR2 is SNEGSKA (reference sequence). V lost 0 bases to trimming and J lost 5 bases, with 10 bases between them. The CDR3 is made up of 13 amino acids. Here the CDR3 reads CSARDIEGTEAFF. The sequenced part of the CDR3 DNA is TGCAGTGCTAGAGATATAGAGGGGACTGAA.

Ten or more counts support this clone. The CDR3 extends 3 residues past the end of the read, so its final part is completed from the germline J gene. This chain links TRBV12-3 or TRBV12-4 with TRBJ2-7, with D unresolved. This CDR3 spans 13 amino acids. With 1 base removed from V and 2 bases from J, the gap between germline ends came to 6 bases. This CDR3 reads CASSLGPAYEQYF. The part of the CDR3 DNA that was read is TGTGCCAGCAGTTTAGGGCCAGCCTACGAG.

This clone was observed at least ten times. The CDR3 goes on 3 residues after the read ends, and that part is filled in from the germline J gene. V and J are TRBV7-8 and TRBJ1-3, with D tentatively TRBD1 (5 bases). This CDR3 has 16 amino acids. The germline V gene has CDR1 SGHVS and CDR2 FQNEAQ. V was clipped by 7 bases and J by 1 base, with 17 bases between them. The covered CDR3 bases are TGTGCCAGCAACCCCGGGGGACGCTGGTCTGGAAACACC. This sequence encodes CASNPGGRWSGNT. The entire CDR3 sequence reads CASNPGGRWSGNTIYF.

This clone showed up many times. The CDR3 end lies 3 residues beyond the end of the read and is filled in from the germline J gene. The J gene is TRBJ1-5, the V gene TRBV7-2; D perhaps matches TRBD1 (6 bases). CDR3 length: 14 amino acids. Deletions cut 6 bases from V and 5 bases from J, with 14 bases between. Germline V gene sequence: CDR1 SGHTA, CDR2 FQGNSA. Incomplete CDR3 DNA: TGTGCCAGCAGTTCTTACAGGGCATATCAGCCC. Translation gives CASSSYRAYQP. The whole CDR3 protein is CASSSYRAYQPQHF.

The sample holds many counts of this clone. The observed sequence ends 3 residues before the CDR3 terminus, with the missing tail filled in from the germline J gene. V and J are TRBV20-1 and TRBJ2-7; 7 bases map to TRBD1. The junction had 9 bases not matched to a gene; V was cut back by 2 bases and J by 5 bases. Looked up from germline, CDR1 is DFQATT and CDR2 is SNEGSKA (reference sequence). The CDR3 is 14 residues long. The CDR3 loop reads CSARQGEFLDEQYF. The CDR3 bases that were read are TGCAGTGCTAGACAGGGGGAATTTCTAGACGAG.

There are many counts of this clone. The read is 3 residues too short to cover the CDR3 end, so that end is filled in from the germline J gene. The rearrangement uses TRBV6-2 or TRBV6-3 and TRBJ1-5; 7 nucleotides match TRBD1. The ends lost 5 bases at V and 2 bases at J; junction bases unmatched: 6. Germline V CDR1 and CDR2: MNHEY, SVGEGT. This CDR3 is 15 amino acids long. The CDR3 bases that were read are TGTGCCAGCAGTCCCCATGACAGGGGCAATCAGCCC. Amino acid sequence: CASSPHDRGNQP. The entire CDR3 reads CASSPHDRGNQPQHF.

This clone turned up a few times. The sequence runs out 3 residues before the end of the CDR3; the remainder is reconstructed from the germline J gene. This sequence joins TRBV27 and TRBJ2-7; 12 bases align to TRBD2. The CDR3 is 15 amino acids. The V and J ends lost 6 bases and 0 bases, in that order; junction bases with no gene match: 3. Per the germline V gene, CDR1 is MNHEY and CDR2 is SMNVEV (reference sequence). The CDR3 DNA, read in part, is TGTGCCAGCAGAGGACTAGCGGGGAGCTCCTACGAG. Translated: CASRGLAGSSYE. The CDR3 in its entirety is CASRGLAGSSYEQYF.

This clone came up a few times. Read sequence stops 3 residues before the CDR3 end, and the germline J gene provides the missing end. This chain links TRBV18 with TRBJ2-1; 7 nucleotides agree with TRBD1. V shed 1 base and J 7 bases; nucleotides not matched to a gene: 7. This CDR3 region has 15 residues. The germline gives CDR1 KGHSH, CDR2 LQKENI. The part of the CDR3 DNA that was read is TGTGCCAGCTCACCACGGACAGGAAGTACTAATGAG. It specifies CASSPRTGSTNE. In full, the CDR3 is CASSPRTGSTNEQFF.

In this sample, this clone turned up many times. The read ends 3 residues before the CDR3 terminus; that terminus is restored from the germline J gene. The chain couples TRBV9 to TRBJ2-5; D possibly corresponds to TRBD1 (6 bases). In germline, CDR1 is SGDLS, CDR2 YYNGEE. V gave up 4 bases and J gave up 1 base, with 11 bases separating them. CDR3 length: 14 amino acids. The CDR3 loop reads CASSQTGLQETQYF. CDR3 DNA (partial): TGTGCCAGCAGCCAGACAGGACTCCAAGAGACC.

This clone was found many times. The read ends 3 residues early relative to the CDR3; the germline J gene fills the gap. This chain connects TRBV2 to TRBJ1-5, with D uncertain. Germline V lookup: CDR1 SNHLY, CDR2 FYNNEI. V shed 7 bases and J shed 2 bases, with 12 bases lying between them. CDR3 length: 14 amino acids. CDR3 region: CASNQDSGNQPQHF. The CDR3 bases that were read are TGTGCCAGCAATCAGGATTCGGGCAATCAGCCC. Drawing the rest from reference TRBV2 and TRBJ1-5, the complete variable domain is EPEVTQTPSHQVTQMGQEVILRCVPISNHLYFYWYRQILGQKVEFLVSFYNNEISEKSEIFDDQFSVERPDGSNFTLKIRSTKLEDSAMYFCASNQDSGNQPQHFGDGTRLSIL.

This clone was counted ten times or more. The read ends 3 residues before the CDR3 terminus; that terminus is restored from the germline J gene. The chain carries TRBV7-3 and TRBJ2-3; 8 bases are shared with TRBD2. The germline gives CDR1 SGHTA, CDR2 FQGTGA. The ends lost 5 bases at V and 0 bases at J; junction bases unmatched: 4. The CDR3 sequence is 15 residues long. The sequenced part of the CDR3 DNA is TGTGCCAGCAGCCAAAGCGGGAGAAGCACAGATACG. Protein sequence: CASSQSGRSTDT. The CDR3 in its entirety is CASSQSGRSTDTQYF.

This clone was counted at least ten times. The CDR3 is cut off 3 residues early in the read; its end comes from the germline J gene. The V and J genes are TRBV20-1 and TRBJ2-7, with TRBD2 identical over 9 bases. Germline V gene sequence: CDR1 DFQATT, CDR2 SNEGSKA (reference sequence). V was pared by 5 bases and J by 3 bases, with 5 bases of the junction left unmatched. This CDR3 spans 13 amino acids. The sequenced part of the CDR3 DNA is TGCAGTGCTCCAAGCGGGAGGAGCTACGAG. This sequence encodes CSAPSGRSYE. The whole CDR3 region reads CSAPSGRSYEQYF.